The 27 T cell receptor beta chains reported below all come from one sample, sequenced in a study of cytomegalovirus exposure and HLA in healthy donors. Profiling relied on immunoSEQ multiplex PCR, and the TCRdb table lists in-frame clones only, not all of them. The repertoire holds about 72,000 clones, roughly 94% seen once, with approximately 0.59% in the top ten. Sequencing was done on a sample of PBMCs. The receptors originated from a woman aged 18-35 years in good health and CMV-seronegative.

V usage is TRBV25-1 and J usage is TRBJ2-3; TRBD1 might be the D (6 bases). The germline V gene encodes CDR1 MGHDK and CDR2 SYGVNS. Trimming took off 7 bases at V and 4 bases at J, with 18 bases between the two ends. This CDR3 comprises 15 residues. In nucleotides, the CDR3 is TGTGCCAGCACCCCTACAGGGTATGGGGCAGATACGCAGTATTTT. Its translation: CASTPTGYGADTQYF.

The chain couples TRBV10-2 to TRBJ1-1; a possible D gene is TRBD1 (5 bases). With 3 bases removed from V and 1 base from J, the gap between germline ends came to 12 bases. The CDR3 is 15 residues long. The germline CDR1 and CDR2 sequences are WSHSY and SAAADI. The CDR3 loop reads CASSDPGGWNTEAFF. For the CDR3, the DNA is TGCGCCAGCAGTGATCCGGGGGGTTGGAACACTGAAGCTTTCTTT.

The chain links TRBV27 to TRBJ1-2; 9 positions agree with TRBD1. The CDR3 length is 16 residues. Germline lookup yields CDR1 MNHEY and CDR2 SMNVEV (reference sequence). The ends lost 6 bases at V and 9 bases at J; junction bases unmatched: 17. The chain's CDR3 is CASRALWGGTGSSYTF. Written as DNA, the CDR3 is TGTGCCAGCAGGGCTCTTTGGGGTGGGACAGGGAGTAGCTACACCTTC.

The chain employs TRBV2 and TRBJ1-5, with a possible D match to TRBD1 (6 bases). The CDR3 runs 17 residues. V was pared by 6 bases and J by 2 bases, with 20 bases between. Germline-derived CDR1 and CDR2 are SNHLY and FYNNEI. For the CDR3, the DNA is TGTGCCAGCAGCCCTCCGGGACACCCATTTCGCAATCAGCCCCAGCATTTT. Translation: CASSPPGHPFRNQPQHF.

This chain joins TRBV10-3 and TRBJ2-1; D unclear. The germline gives CDR1 ENHRY, CDR2 SYGVKD. Deletions cut 3 bases from V and 6 bases from J, with 6 bases between. The CDR3 length is 12 residues. The CDR3 DNA sequence: TGTGCCATCAGTGAACGGGTCAATGAGCAGTTCTTC. As protein: CAISERVNEQFF.

The chain is built from TRBV7-3 and TRBJ2-1; 9 bases fit TRBD2. V lost 2 bases and J lost 8; bases outside the gene matches: 13. The CDR3 spans 17 residues. The germline V gene has CDR1 SGHTA and CDR2 FQGTGA. CDR3 DNA sequence: TGTGCCAGCAGCTTAGGACGCTTAGCGGGGGTACGGGATGAGCAGTTCTTC. This codes for CASSLGRLAGVRDEQFF. Supplemented by reference TRBV7-3 and TRBJ2-1, the full variable domain reads GAGVSQTPSNKVTEKGKYVELRCDPISGHTALYWYRQSLGQGPEFLIYFQGTGAADDSGLPNDRFFAVRPEGSVSTLKIQRTERGDSAVYLCASSLGRLAGVRDEQFFGPGTRLTVL.

The rearrangement joins TRBV7-2 to TRBJ2-7; TRBD2 agrees at 10 bases. Germline trimming cut 4 bases from V and 7 bases from J; bases unmatched to any gene: 10. The germline V gene has CDR1 SGHTA and CDR2 FQGNSA. The CDR3 length is 15 residues. The CDR3 loop is CASSYMSGGAREQYF. DNA for the CDR3: TGTGCCAGCAGCTACATGAGCGGGGGGGCCAGGGAGCAGTACTTC.

V is TRBV10-3 and J is TRBJ1-3; D call uncertain. Germline V gene data show CDR1 as ENHRY and CDR2 as SYGVKD. V lost 0 bases to trimming and J lost 1 base, with 16 bases between them. The CDR3 consists of 18 residues. CDR3 coding DNA: TGTGCCATCAGTGAGTCGATCTTGCGGGTGCTGTCTGGAAACACCATATATTTT. Its protein is CAISESILRVLSGNTIYF.

This chain links TRBV4-1 with TRBJ2-5; D is possibly TRBD2 (6 bases). Between the trimmed V and J ends, which lost 1 base and 2 bases, there was a span of 11 bases. The length of the CDR3 is 15 residues. Germline CDR1 and CDR2: MGHRA and YSYEKL. CDR3 in amino acids: CASSQVLGGQETQYF. The CDR3, as DNA: TGCGCCAGCAGCCAAGTCTTGGGGGGTCAAGAGACCCAGTACTTC.

V and J are TRBV7-2 and TRBJ1-6; tentative D call: TRBD1 (5 bases). Trimming removed 5 bases from V and 7 bases from J, with 21 bases in between. The CDR3 length is 17 residues. Germline lookup yields CDR1 SGHTA and CDR2 FQGNSA. CDR3 coding DNA: TGTGCCAGCAGCACAAGGGGCCCAGGAAGAACCAATTCACCCCTCCACTTT. This sequence encodes CASSTRGPGRTNSPLHF.

The gene calls are TRBV28 and TRBJ2-1; tentative D call: TRBD2 (6 bases). From germline, CDR1 is MDHEN and CDR2 SYDVKM. The CDR3 has 14 residues. The V gene lost 6 bases and the J gene lost 1 base, with 10 bases spanning the gap. DNA for the CDR3: TGTGCCAGCAGCTATGGACTATCCTACAATGAGCAGTTCTTC. Protein: CASSYGLSYNEQFF.

The CDR3 DNA reads as TGCGCCAGCACAAGGACAGGGCCCAACTCTGGAAACACCATATATTTT. Its protein is CASTRTGPNSGNTIYF. The gene calls are TRBV5-1 and TRBJ1-3, with 8 positions matching TRBD1. The CDR3 contains 16 residues. V shed 6 bases, J shed 0 bases, and the junction held 8 bases outside the gene matches. The germline gives CDR1 SGHRS, CDR2 YFSETQ.

The chain uses TRBV7-2 and TRBJ2-3, with D possibly being TRBD1 (5 bases). Trimming cost V 4 bases and J 2 bases, with 19 bases left between them. In germline, CDR1 is SGHTA, CDR2 FQGNSA. This CDR3 comprises 17 residues. In DNA form, the CDR3 reads TGTGCCAGCAGCTCCCATCGTCGGACAAGACCCACAGATACGCAGTATTTT. Translated: CASSSHRRTRPTDTQYF.

The rearrangement links TRBV5-1 to TRBJ2-7; 9 bases agree with TRBD1. V trimming: 0 bases; J trimming: 4 bases; junction bases outside the gene matches: 2. The CDR3 has 14 amino acids. In germline, CDR1 is SGHRS, CDR2 YFSETQ. CDR3 nucleotide sequence: TGCGCCAGCAGCTTGGTGGGACAGGGATACGAGCAGTACTTC. Its protein is CASSLVGQGYEQYF.

This clone was seen a handful of times. The chain has TRBV5-4 and TRBJ1-1; unclear D gene. The CDR3 length is 13 residues. CDR1 is SGHNT, CDR2 YYREEE, per germline (reference sequence). V was pared by 10 bases and J by 0 bases, with 13 bases between. The CDR3 DNA sequence: TGTGCCGTCTCCCGGGATTTGAACACTGAAGCTTTCTTT. This codes for CAVSRDLNTEAFF.

This chain uses TRBV6-5 with TRBJ2-5; a possible D gene is TRBD1 (5 bases). Germline V gene data show CDR1 as MNHEY and CDR2 as SVGAGI. Trimming shortened V by 7 bases and J by 5 bases, and 11 bases separated the two germline ends. CDR3 length: 12 amino acids. The CDR3 protein is CASTRVGETQYF. CDR3 nucleotides: TGTGCCAGCACCAGGGTGGGGGAGACCCAGTACTTC.

This clone was seen once. The chain joins TRBV6-5 to TRBJ1-2; no reliable D call. V gave up 4 bases and J gave up 7 bases, with 10 bases separating them. The CDR3 has 12 residues. In germline, CDR1 is MNHEY, CDR2 SVGAGI. For the CDR3, the DNA is TGTGCCAGCAGTTCCACCATAGCTGGCTACACCTTC. Amino acids: CASSSTIAGYTF.

The chain combines TRBV18 with TRBJ2-5; D perhaps matches TRBD1 (6 bases). The V gene's germline CDR1 is KGHSH and CDR2 LQKENI. CDR3 length equals 15 residues. Trimming cost V 1 base and J 5 bases, with 14 bases left between them. The CDR3 spells CASSPRTDPGETQYF. The CDR3 DNA reads as TGTGCCAGCTCACCACGGACAGACCCGGGGGAGACCCAGTACTTC.

V and J are TRBV30 and TRBJ1-1; tentatively, D is TRBD1 (5 bases). Looked up from germline, CDR1 is GTSNPN and CDR2 is SVGIG (reference sequence). The length of the CDR3 is 16 residues. The V end lost 1 base, the J end lost 5 bases, and 20 bases lay between the germline ends. The CDR3 protein is CAWSALTVGLGTEAFF. CDR3 DNA sequence: TGTGCCTGGAGTGCGCTGACAGTTGGTTTGGGTACTGAAGCTTTCTTT.

The rearrangement joins TRBV6-4 to TRBJ2-7; TRBD2 agrees at 8 bases. Germline CDR1 is MRHNA and CDR2 is SNTAGT. J gave up 0 bases and V 6 bases, and 10 bases lay outside the gene matches. The CDR3 covers 16 residues. The CDR3 DNA reads as TGTGCCAGCAGAAGGGGAGTAGCGGGAAGCTCCTACGAGCAGTACTTC. This codes for CASRRGVAGSSYEQYF.

The rearrangement uses TRBV7-9 and TRBJ2-3, with D perhaps TRBD1 (6 bases). The CDR3 sequence is 16 residues long. CDR1 is SEHNR and CDR2 is FQNEAQ in the germline V gene (reference sequence). Trimming cost V 3 bases and J 0 bases, with 13 bases left between them. In nucleotides, the CDR3 is TGTGCCAGCAGCTTCACAGGGAGTGCTAGCACAGATACGCAGTATTTT. This gives the protein CASSFTGSASTDTQYF. Full variable domain (outside the CDR3, taken from reference TRBV7-9 and TRBJ2-3): DTGVSQNPRHKITKRGQNVTFRCDPISEHNRLYWYRQTLGQGPEFLTYFQNEAQLEKSRLLSDRFSAERPKGSFSTLEIQRTEQGDSAMYLCASSFTGSASTDTQYFGPGTRLTVL.

The genes are TRBV5-8 and TRBJ1-1; a weak D match, TRBD1 (6 bases). The CDR3 has 15 residues. Per the germline V gene, CDR1 is SGHTS and CDR2 is YDEGEE. The V gene lost 7 bases and the J gene lost 1 base, with 17 bases spanning the gap. Written as DNA, the CDR3 is TGTGCCAGCCTGAGGGGGGGGGAAAGGAACACTGAAGCTTTCTTT. It translates to CASLRGGERNTEAFF.

The rearrangement joins TRBV18 to TRBJ2-7; D is perhaps TRBD1 (5 bases). Germline V gene data show CDR1 as KGHSH and CDR2 as LQKENI. The CDR3 runs to 12 residues. V was pared by 1 base and J by 6 bases, with 7 bases between. CDR3 nucleotide sequence: TGTGCCAGCTCACCACAGGGGATCGAGCAGTACTTC. This sequence encodes CASSPQGIEQYF.

This rearrangement joins TRBV11-2 to TRBJ1-1; 7 bases map to TRBD1. Per germline, CDR1 SGHAT and CDR2 FQNNGV. V lost 4 bases and J lost 0; bases outside the gene matches: 8. This CDR3 has 16 amino acids. The CDR3 region has the DNA TGTGCCAGCAGCTCTATTTCGGGACAGCTGAACACTGAAGCTTTCTTT. This translates into CASSSISGQLNTEAFF.

The rearrangement uses TRBV5-1 and TRBJ2-1; TRBD2 aligns across 10 bases. The CDR3 totals 13 residues. Trimming cost V 0 bases and J 9 bases; bases outside gene matches: 0. Germline CDR1 is SGHRS and CDR2 is YFSETQ. The CDR3 nucleotides read TGCGCCAGCAGCTTGGGACTAGCGGGTGAGCAGTTCTTC. Translation: CASSLGLAGEQFF.

The CDR3 sequence is CASYTVYTDTQYF. CDR3 bases: TGTGCCAGCTACACAGTGTACACAGATACGCAGTATTTT. The rearrangement links TRBV2 to TRBJ2-3; D gene uncertain. The CDR3 length is 13 residues. V was clipped by 8 bases and J by 2 bases, with 11 bases between them. CDR1 is SNHLY, CDR2 FYNNEI, per germline.

This clone came up once. The chain carries TRBV21-1 and TRBJ2-2; TRBD2 is taken as the D call from the table, unchecked against the DNA. TRBV21-1 is assigned pseudogene status. This CDR3 is 14 amino acids long. The CDR3 spells CASSKGLNTGELFF. CDR3 nucleotide sequence: TGTGCCAGCAGCAAAGGACTGAACACCGGGGAGCTGTTTTTT.